These 20 T cell receptor beta chains came from one sample sequenced in a study of blood T cell repertoires in COVID-19. Measured with immunoSEQ multiplex PCR; TCRdb has only the in-frame clones, and not every one. This table holds roughly 85,000 clones, 80% to 90% found once. Input material: peripheral blood. These receptor sequences come from a middle-aged man with active or convalescent COVID-19.

V and J are TRBV2 and TRBJ2-7, with TRBD2 identical over 7 bases. CDR1 is SNHLY and CDR2 is FYNNEI in the germline V gene. The length of the CDR3 is 16 residues. V shed 0 bases and J 0 bases; nucleotides not matched to a gene: 5. CDR3 residues: CASSEARGGSSYEQYF. The DNA of the CDR3 is TGTGCCAGCAGTGAAGCGCGGGGCGGGAGCTCCTACGAGCAGTACTTC.

The gene calls are TRBV6-5 and TRBJ2-1, with TRBD2 matching 9 bases. Germline assignment: CDR1 MNHEY and CDR2 SVGAGI. The CDR3 runs 15 residues. V lost 7 bases to trimming and J lost 3 bases; unmatched junction nucleotides: 7. CDR3 in amino acids: CASTLAGDHYNEQFF. In DNA, the CDR3 is TGTGCCAGCACCTTAGCGGGGGACCACTACAATGAGCAGTTCTTC.

CDR3 region: CASSLNRGYEKLFF. The DNA of the CDR3 is TGTGCCAGCAGTCTAAACAGGGGGTACGAAAAACTGTTTTTT. The rearrangement links TRBV2 to TRBJ1-4, with TRBD1 identical over 8 bases. The CDR3 extends over 14 amino acids. With 5 bases clipped from V and 8 bases from J, the junction kept 7 bases outside the gene matches. Germline V gene data show CDR1 as SNHLY and CDR2 as FYNNEI.

The CDR3 loop reads CASSQNSGAQETQYF. DNA of the CDR3: TGCGCCAGCAGCCAAAATTCGGGTGCCCAAGAGACCCAGTACTTC. The rearrangement uses TRBV4-1 and TRBJ2-5; no firm D call. V lost 2 bases, J lost 1 base, and 11 bases lay in between. The CDR3 is 15 residues long. Per germline, CDR1 MGHRA and CDR2 YSYEKL.

The chain recombines TRBV2 with TRBJ1-4, with D perhaps matching TRBD1 (6 bases). V dropped 8 bases and J dropped 2 bases, with 12 bases sitting between them. The CDR3 runs to 14 residues. Germline CDR1 reads SNHLY; CDR2 reads FYNNEI. The CDR3 is CASRLDSTNEKLFF. The CDR3 DNA sequence: TGTGCCAGCCGCCTGGACAGTACTAATGAAAAACTGTTTTTT.

The V call is TRBV2, the J call TRBJ1-1, with D perhaps matching TRBD1 (5 bases). V was pared by 6 bases and J by 6 bases, with 14 bases between. CDR3 size: 13 residues. The germline V gene has CDR1 SNHLY and CDR2 FYNNEI. This CDR3 is CASSLAWGSEAFF. In DNA, the CDR3 is TGTGCCAGCAGCCTGGCCTGGGGCTCTGAAGCTTTCTTT.

The chain uses TRBV11-2 and TRBJ2-5, with 9 positions matching TRBD2. Germline CDR1 reads SGHAT; CDR2 reads FQNNGV. V lost 5 bases to trimming and J lost 5 bases; unmatched junction nucleotides: 12. CDR3 size: 16 residues. In DNA form, the CDR3 reads TGTGCCAGCAGCGTAGGGGCTAGCGGGGAGGGTGAGACCCAGTACTTC. It translates to CASSVGASGEGETQYF.

V usage is TRBV2 and J usage is TRBJ1-3; TRBD1 agrees at 10 bases. This CDR3 comprises 16 residues. Germline trimming cut 1 base from V and 4 bases from J; bases unmatched to any gene: 4. From germline, CDR1 is SNHLY and CDR2 FYNNEI. This CDR3 is CASSEGGQGVGNTIYF. CDR3 bases: TGTGCCAGCAGTGAAGGAGGACAGGGGGTGGGAAACACCATATATTTT.

The CDR3 is CAWSVRVAGGPKQYF. Here the CDR3 DNA reads TGTGCCTGGAGTGTACGAGTAGCGGGAGGGCCGAAGCAGTACTTC. The genes are TRBV30 and TRBJ2-7, with 11 bases fitting TRBD2. From germline, CDR1 is GTSNPN and CDR2 SVGIG (reference sequence). V shed 0 bases, J shed 8 bases, and the junction held 9 bases outside the gene matches. This CDR3 is built from 15 residues.

This clone was picked up one time. This chain uses TRBV6-6 with TRBJ2-2; D perhaps matches TRBD2 (5 bases). Germline-derived CDR1 and CDR2 are MNHNY and SVGAGI (reference sequence). V lost 2 bases to trimming and J lost 1 base, with 8 bases between them. The CDR3 is made up of 15 amino acids. The CDR3 bases are TGTGCCAGCAGTTACATGGACTGGAACACCGGGGAGCTGTTTTTT. Its translation is CASSYMDWNTGELFF.

The V call is TRBV11-2, the J call TRBJ1-1; D call uncertain. Trimming removed 5 bases from V and 4 bases from J, with 14 bases in between. The germline CDR1 and CDR2 sequences are SGHAT and FQNNGV. This CDR3 region has 14 residues. The chain's CDR3 is CASSPALEGTEAFF. The DNA for the CDR3 is TGTGCCAGCAGCCCCGCGTTAGAGGGCACTGAAGCTTTCTTT.

This clone came up once. The rearrangement uses TRBV9 and TRBJ2-3; 8 nucleotides line up with TRBD1. This CDR3 is 14 amino acids long. Trimming took 3 bases from V and 1 from J; bases not matched to a gene: 1. Germline V gene sequence: CDR1 SGDLS, CDR2 YYNGEE. This CDR3 is CASSETGGTDTQYF. In DNA, the CDR3 is TGTGCCAGCAGCGAGACAGGGGGCACAGATACGCAGTATTTT. The variable domain in full, with the rest retrieved from reference TRBV9 and TRBJ2-3, is DSGVTQTPKHLITATGQRVTLRCSPRSGDLSVYWYQQSLDQGLQFLIQYYNGEERAKGNILERFSAQQFPDLHSELNLSSLELGDSALYFCASSETGGTDTQYFGPGTRLTVL.

This rearrangement joins TRBV19 to TRBJ2-1; 14 positions agree with TRBD2. The germline V gene encodes CDR1 LNHDA and CDR2 SQIVND (reference sequence). This CDR3 region has 15 residues. V shed 7 bases and J 6 bases; nucleotides not matched to a gene: 5. The CDR3: CASIGGLAGGNEQFF. CDR3 nucleotide sequence: TGTGCCAGTATAGGCGGACTAGCGGGAGGCAATGAGCAGTTCTTC.

This chain uses TRBV5-1 with TRBJ2-1; D ambiguous. The CDR3 has 14 amino acids. Germline V gives CDR1 SGHRS, CDR2 YFSETQ. V was trimmed by 1 base and J by 8 bases, leaving 13 bases between them. The CDR3 region has the DNA TGCGCCAGCAGCTTGTTTACCGATCTAGATGAGCAGTTCTTC. It translates to CASSLFTDLDEQFF.

The rearrangement joins TRBV5-6 to TRBJ1-6; 10 nucleotides align to TRBD1. The junction had 11 bases not matched to a gene; V was cut back by 3 bases and J by 8 bases. The CDR3 spans 17 residues. Germline CDR1 is SGHDT and CDR2 is YYEEEE. The CDR3 is CASSSGQGPRGYSPLHF. The CDR3 DNA sequence: TGTGCCAGCAGCTCGGGACAGGGGCCGAGGGGATATTCACCCCTCCACTTT.

The chain carries TRBV19 and TRBJ2-7; 8 bases map to TRBD1. Trimming removed 4 bases from V and 0 bases from J; junction bases left unmatched: 8. Germline CDR1 and CDR2: LNHDA and SQIVND (reference sequence). The CDR3 sequence is 16 residues long. The CDR3: CASSTRTGRSSYEQYF. CDR3 DNA sequence: TGTGCCAGTAGTACCCGGACAGGGCGAAGCTCCTACGAGCAGTACTTC.

V gene TRBV5-6 combines with J gene TRBJ2-1; 11 nucleotides line up with TRBD2. Germline V gives CDR1 SGHDT, CDR2 YYEEEE. With 4 bases clipped from V and 3 bases from J, the junction kept 6 bases outside the gene matches. The CDR3 has 16 residues. The chain's CDR3 is CASSPASGGNYNEQFF. CDR3 coding DNA: TGTGCCAGCAGCCCCGCTAGCGGGGGGAACTACAATGAGCAGTTCTTC.

The chain is built from TRBV19 and TRBJ2-7; perhaps TRBD1 as D (5 bases). Trimming shortened V by 8 bases and J by 6 bases, and 20 bases separated the two germline ends. Germline assignment: CDR1 LNHDA and CDR2 SQIVND (reference sequence). The CDR3 contains 14 residues. CDR3 nucleotide sequence: TGTGCCAGTTCAATTCAGGGTAAATGGAGCGAGCAGTACTTC. Its translation: CASSIQGKWSEQYF.

The chain employs TRBV11-3 and TRBJ2-1, with 8 bases fitting TRBD2. This CDR3 has 16 residues. J gave up 2 bases and V 5 bases, and 8 bases lay outside the gene matches. From germline, CDR1 is SGHNT and CDR2 YENEEA. CDR3 DNA: TGTGCCAGCAGCCTCGGGGGGGGAGTGGCCTACAATGAGCAGTTCTTC. It yields the protein CASSLGGGVAYNEQFF. The full variable domain, its missing parts supplied by reference TRBV11-3 and TRBJ2-1, is EAGVVQSPRYKIIEKKQPVAFWCNPISGHNTLYWYLQNLGQGPELLIRYENEEAVDDSQLPKDRFSAERLKGVDSTLKIQPAELGDSAVYLCASSLGGGVAYNEQFFGPGTRLTVL.

V usage is TRBV2 and J usage is TRBJ1-2; the D is unclear. The CDR3 spans 14 residues. The germline CDR1 and CDR2 sequences are SNHLY and FYNNEI. Trimming removed 2 bases from V and 7 bases from J, with 14 bases in between. Here the CDR3 DNA reads TGTGCCAGCAGTGAAATAGTTGGGCAGTCTGGCTACACCTTC. Translated: CASSEIVGQSGYTF.